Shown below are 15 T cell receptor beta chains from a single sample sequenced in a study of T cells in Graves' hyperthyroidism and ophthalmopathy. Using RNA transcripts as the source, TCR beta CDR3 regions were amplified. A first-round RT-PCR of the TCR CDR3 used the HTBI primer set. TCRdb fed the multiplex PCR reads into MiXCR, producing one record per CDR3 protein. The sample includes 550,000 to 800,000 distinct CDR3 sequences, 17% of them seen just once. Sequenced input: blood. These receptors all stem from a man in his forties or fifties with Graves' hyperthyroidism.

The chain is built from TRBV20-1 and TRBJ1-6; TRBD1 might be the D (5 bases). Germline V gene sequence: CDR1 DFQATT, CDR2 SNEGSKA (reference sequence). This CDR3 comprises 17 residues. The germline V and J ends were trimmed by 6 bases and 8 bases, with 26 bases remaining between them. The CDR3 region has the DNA TGCAGTGCAACCGGGACTAGCGGGGACTGGGGTTATTCACCCCTCCACTTT. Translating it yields CSATGTSGDWGYSPLHF.

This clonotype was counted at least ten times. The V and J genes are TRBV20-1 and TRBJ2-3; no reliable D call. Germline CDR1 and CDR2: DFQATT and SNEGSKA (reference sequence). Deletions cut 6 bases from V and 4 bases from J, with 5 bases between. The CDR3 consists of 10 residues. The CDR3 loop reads CSATPDTQYF. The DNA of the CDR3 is TGCAGTGCCACCCCAGATACGCAGTATTTT.

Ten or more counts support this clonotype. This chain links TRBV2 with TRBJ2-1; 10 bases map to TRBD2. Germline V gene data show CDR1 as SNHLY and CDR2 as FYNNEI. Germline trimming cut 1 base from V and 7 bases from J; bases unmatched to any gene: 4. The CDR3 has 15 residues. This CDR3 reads CASSEEREGRNEQFF. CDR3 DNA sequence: TGTGCCAGCAGTGAAGAGCGGGAGGGCCGGAATGAGCAGTTCTTC.

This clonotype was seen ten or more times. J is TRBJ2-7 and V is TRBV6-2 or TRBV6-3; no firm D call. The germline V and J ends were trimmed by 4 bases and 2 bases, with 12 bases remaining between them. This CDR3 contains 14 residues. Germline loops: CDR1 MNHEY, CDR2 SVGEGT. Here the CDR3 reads CASSLLGGTYEQYF. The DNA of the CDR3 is TGTGCCAGCAGTTTACTCGGCGGTACCTACGAGCAGTACTTC.

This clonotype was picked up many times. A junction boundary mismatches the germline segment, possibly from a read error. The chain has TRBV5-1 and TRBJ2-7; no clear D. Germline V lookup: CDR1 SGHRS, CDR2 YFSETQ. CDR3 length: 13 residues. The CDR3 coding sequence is TGTGCCAGCAGTTTAGGCGGCCACTACGAGCAGTACTTC. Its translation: CASSLGGHYEQYF.

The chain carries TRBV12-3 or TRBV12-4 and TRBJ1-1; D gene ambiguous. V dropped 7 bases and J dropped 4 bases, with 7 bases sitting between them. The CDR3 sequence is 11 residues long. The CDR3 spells CASIGVTEAFF. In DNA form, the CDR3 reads TGTGCCAGCATCGGGGTCACTGAAGCTTTCTTT.

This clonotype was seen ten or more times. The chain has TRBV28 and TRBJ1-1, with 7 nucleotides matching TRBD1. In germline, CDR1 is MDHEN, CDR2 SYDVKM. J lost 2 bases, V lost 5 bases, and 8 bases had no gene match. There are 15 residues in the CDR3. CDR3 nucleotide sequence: TGTGCCAGCAGTCCACCCGACAGGGCCAACACTGAAGCTTTCTTT. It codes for CASSPPDRANTEAFF. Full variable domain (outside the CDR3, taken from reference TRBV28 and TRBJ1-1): DVKVTQSSRYLVKRTGEKVFLECVQDMDHENMFWYRQDPGLGLRLIYFSYDVKMKEKGDIPEGYSVSREKKERFSLILESASTNQTSMYLCASSPPDRANTEAFFGQGTRLTVV.

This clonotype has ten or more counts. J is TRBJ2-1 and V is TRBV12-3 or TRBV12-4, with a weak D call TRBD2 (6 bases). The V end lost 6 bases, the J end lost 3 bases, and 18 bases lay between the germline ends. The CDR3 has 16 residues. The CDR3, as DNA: TGTGCCAGCAGCCCCCAATCGGGGGTTTACTACAATGAGCAGTTCTTC. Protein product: CASSPQSGVYYNEQFF.

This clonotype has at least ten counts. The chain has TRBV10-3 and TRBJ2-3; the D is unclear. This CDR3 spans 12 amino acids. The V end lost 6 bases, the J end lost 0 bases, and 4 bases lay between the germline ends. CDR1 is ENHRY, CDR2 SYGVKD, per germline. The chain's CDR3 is CAISGSTDTQYF. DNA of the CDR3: TGTGCCATCAGCGGTAGCACAGATACGCAGTATTTT.

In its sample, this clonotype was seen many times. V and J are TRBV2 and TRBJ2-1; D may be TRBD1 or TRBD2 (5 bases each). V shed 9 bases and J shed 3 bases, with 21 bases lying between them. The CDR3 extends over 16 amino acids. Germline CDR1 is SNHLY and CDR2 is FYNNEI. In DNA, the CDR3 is TGTGCCAGTAGACCCCCCGGGGCGGATCTCTACAATGAGCAGTTCTTC. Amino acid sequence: CASRPPGADLYNEQFF.

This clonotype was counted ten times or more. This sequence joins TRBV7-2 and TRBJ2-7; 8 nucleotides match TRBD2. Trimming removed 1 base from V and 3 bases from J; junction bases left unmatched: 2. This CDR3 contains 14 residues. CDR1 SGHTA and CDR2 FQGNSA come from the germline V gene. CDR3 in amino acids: CASSLERGNYEQYF. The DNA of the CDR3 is TGTGCCAGCAGCTTAGAGCGGGGGAACTACGAGCAGTACTTC.

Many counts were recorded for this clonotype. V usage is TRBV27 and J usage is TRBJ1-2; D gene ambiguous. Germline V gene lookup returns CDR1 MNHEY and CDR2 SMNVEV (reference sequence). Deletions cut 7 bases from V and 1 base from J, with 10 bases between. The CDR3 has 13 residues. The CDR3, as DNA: TGTGCCAGCAAAGCACGGGATAACTATGGCTACACCTTC. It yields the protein CASKARDNYGYTF.

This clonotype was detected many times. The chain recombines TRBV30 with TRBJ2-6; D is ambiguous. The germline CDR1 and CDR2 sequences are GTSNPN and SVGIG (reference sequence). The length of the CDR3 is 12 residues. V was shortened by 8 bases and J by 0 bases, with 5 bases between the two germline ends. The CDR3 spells CARDSGANVLTF. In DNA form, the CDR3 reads TGTGCCCGTGACTCTGGGGCCAACGTCCTGACTTTC. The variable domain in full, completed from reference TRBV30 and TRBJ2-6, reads SQTIHQWPATLVQPVGSPLSLECTVEGTSNPNLYWYRQAAGRGLQLLFYSVGIGQISSEVPQNLSASRPQDRQFILSSKKLLLSDSGFYLCARDSGANVLTFGAGSRLTVL.

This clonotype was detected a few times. The CDR3 protein is CASTPTEGERFQETQYF. The DNA of the CDR3 is TGTGCCAGTACTCCCACAGAGGGCGAACGGTTCCAAGAGACCCAGTACTTC. This sequence joins TRBV19 and TRBJ2-5; D is possibly TRBD2 (5 bases). The V gene's germline CDR1 is LNHDA and CDR2 SQIVND (reference sequence). The CDR3 sequence is 17 residues long. V dropped 7 bases and J dropped 1 base, with 22 bases sitting between them. Combining the CDR3 with reference TRBV19 and TRBJ2-5 gives the whole variable domain DGGITQSPKYLFRKEGQNVTLSCEQNLNHDAMYWYRQDPGQGLRLIYYSQIVNDFQKGDIAEGYSVSREKKESFPLTVTSAQKNPTAFYLCASTPTEGERFQETQYFGPGTRLLVL.

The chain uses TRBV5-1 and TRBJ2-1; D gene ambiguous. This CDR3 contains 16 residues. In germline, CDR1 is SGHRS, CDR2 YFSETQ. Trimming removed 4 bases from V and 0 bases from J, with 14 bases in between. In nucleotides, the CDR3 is TGCGCCAGCAGCACGGCTACCGGAGTCTCCTACAATGAGCAGTTCTTC. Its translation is CASSTATGVSYNEQFF.